This is a list of T cell receptor beta chains from one sample in a study of blood T cell repertoires in COVID-19. Using immunoSEQ multiplex PCR, the repertoire was profiled, and TCRdb retains in-frame clones only, with some absent. The sample shows 120,000 to 150,000 clones, around 81% of them seen only once. Sequenced input: peripheral blood. The source is a woman in her 50s with acute or convalescent COVID-19. Each CDR3 is given with its conserved first and last residue. The D gene is left open where the match is weak. Size is omitted from some rows. Given values are once, few, many or a class for expanded clones.

TRBV4-1,TRBJ1-1,-,-,CASSQGAGLDTEAFF,TGCGCCAGCAGCCAAGGGGCAGGGTTGGACACTGAAGCTTTCTTT
TRBV7-2,TRBJ2-5,TRBD1,-,CASSLARGQETQYF,TGTGCCAGCAGCTTAGCCAGGGGGCAAGAGACCCAGTACTTC
TRBV18,TRBJ2-1,TRBD1,-,CASSPYSGTGMSDEQFF,TGTGCCAGCTCACCGTATTCTGGGACAGGGATGAGCGATGAGCAGTTCTTC
TRBV6-5,TRBJ2-7,TRBD1,-,CASSYRGPGGSYEQYF,TGTGCCAGCAGTTACAGGGGGCCAGGGGGCTCCTACGAGCAGTACTTC
TRBV25-1,TRBJ1-4,-,-,CASSEQLFNEKLFF,TGTGCCAGCAGCGAGCAATTGTTTAATGAAAAACTGTTTTTT
TRBV4-3,TRBJ2-1,-,once,CASSQDGVGSYNEQFF,TGCGCCAGCAGCCAAGACGGAGTGGGCTCCTACAATGAGCAGTTCTTC
TRBV6-2/TRBV6-3,TRBJ1-6,TRBD1,once,CASSHYGQGGSPLHF,TGTGCCAGCAGTCATTACGGACAGGGGGGTTCACCCCTCCACTTT
TRBV15,TRBJ1-2,-,-,CATSREGGEGNYGYTF,TGTGCCACCAGCAGAGAAGGTGGGGAGGGGAACTATGGCTACACCTTC
TRBV19,TRBJ1-3,TRBD1,-,CASSQLPGTGGENGNTIYF,TGTGCCAGTAGCCAGCTTCCCGGGACAGGGGGCGAAAATGGAAACACCATATATTTT
TRBV4-3,TRBJ1-3,-,-,CASSQDQARGNTIYF,TGCGCCAGCAGCCAAGATCAGGCCCGAGGAAACACCATATATTTT
TRBV19,TRBJ1-2,TRBD1,few,CASSIQGADYGYTF,TGTGCCAGTAGTATACAGGGGGCGGATTATGGCTACACCTTC
TRBV4-1,TRBJ2-1,-,few,CASSQGWGDEQFF,TGCGCCAGCAGCCAAGGATGGGGGGATGAGCAGTTCTTC
TRBV9,TRBJ1-1,TRBD1,-,CASSVRVETGGEAFF,TGTGCCAGCAGCGTAAGGGTTGAAACAGGGGGTGAAGCTTTCTTT
TRBV19,TRBJ2-7,-,few,CASSMDYNVLRSSYEQYF,TGTGCCAGTAGTATGGACTACAACGTGCTTAGGAGCTCCTACGAGCAGTACTTC
TRBV19,TRBJ2-1,TRBD2,-,CASSSQRGGESNEQFF,TGTGCCAGTAGTTCGCAGCGGGGGGGTGAGAGCAATGAGCAGTTCTTC
TRBV6-5,TRBJ1-3,-,-,CASSRRGPGNTIYF,TGTGCCAGCAGTCGCAGGGGACCTGGAAACACCATATATTTT
TRBV7-3,TRBJ1-5,TRBD1,-,CASSSDRDQPQHF,TGTGCCAGCAGCTCAGACAGGGATCAGCCCCAGCATTTT
TRBV12-5,TRBJ1-1,-,-,CASALEGSREAFF,TGTGCTAGTGCCCTTGAAGGGAGCAGGGAAGCTTTCTTT
TRBV11-3,TRBJ2-1,-,-,CASSLDSRGYNEQFF,TGTGCCAGCAGCTTAGATAGTCGGGGATACAATGAGCAGTTCTTC
TRBV6-2/TRBV6-3,TRBJ2-3,-,-,CASSYAGISTDTQYF,TGTGCCAGCAGTTACGCAGGGATTAGCACAGATACGCAGTATTTT
TRBV7-9,TRBJ2-1,TRBD2,-,CASSLGTSYYNEQFF,TGTGCCAGCAGCTTAGGGACTAGCTACTACAATGAGCAGTTCTTC
TRBV29-1,TRBJ2-3,-,once,CSVEVPLGSRESQYF,TGCAGCGTTGAAGTTCCCTTGGGTAGCAGGGAATCGCAGTATTTT
TRBV28,TRBJ2-7,-,-,CAGGTPYEQYF,TGTGCCGGAGGGACCCCGTACGAGCAGTACTTC
TRBV19,TRBJ2-3,-,-,CASSTLRGETQYF,TGTGCCAGTAGTACCCTTCGCGGGGAGACGCAGTATTTT
TRBV9,TRBJ1-1,-,-,CASSVGSQGLNTEAFF,TGTGCCAGCAGCGTAGGGTCCCAGGGGTTGAACACTGAAGCTTTCTTT
TRBV5-4,TRBJ2-1,-,few,CASSFRGAGEQFF,TGTGCCAGCAGCTTCCGGGGGGCGGGTGAGCAGTTCTTC
TRBV14,TRBJ1-1,-,-,CASSPGVHTEAFF,TGTGCCAGCAGCCCCGGGGTACACACTGAAGCTTTCTTT
TRBV5-1,TRBJ1-2,TRBD1,-,CASSLGQGEYGGYTF,TGCGCCAGCAGTTTAGGACAGGGGGAATATGGCGGCTACACCTTC
TRBV7-2,TRBJ1-5,-,-,CASSPVRPLSNQPQHF,TGTGCCAGCAGCCCTGTACGTCCCCTAAGCAATCAGCCCCAGCATTTT
TRBV6-2/TRBV6-3,TRBJ2-1,TRBD2,-,CASSYRRLAGIGNEQFF,TGTGCCAGCAGTTACCGGAGACTAGCGGGGATCGGCAATGAGCAGTTCTTC
TRBV4-3,TRBJ2-4,-,-,CASSQELRTSTLAKNIQYF,TGCGCCAGCAGCCAAGAATTGAGAACTAGCACCCTAGCCAAAAACATTCAGTACTTC
TRBV28,TRBJ1-4,-,-,CASSSNEKLFF,TGTGCCAGCAGTTCAAATGAAAAACTGTTTTTT
TRBV5-4,TRBJ2-5,-,-,CASSFNRETQYF,TGTGCCAGCAGCTTTAACCGGGAGACCCAGTACTTC
TRBV6-6,TRBJ2-7,TRBD2,-,CASSDSSGGAVYEQYF,TGTGCCAGCAGTGACTCTAGCGGGGGGGCCGTCTACGAGCAGTACTTC
TRBV21-1,TRBJ2-7,-,-,CASSRSAGCCSYEQYF,TGTGCCAGCAGCAGGTCCGCGGGGTGCTGCTCCTACGAGCAGTACTTC
TRBV3-1/TRBV3-2,TRBJ2-2,TRBD2,-,CASSQRAPGTSLRKGNGELFF,TGTGCCAGCAGCCAGAGGGCACCCGGGACTAGTCTTCGAAAGGGGAACGGGGAGCTGTTTTTT
TRBV30,TRBJ1-1,TRBD1,-,CAWSGAPGGTAFF,TGTGCCTGGAGTGGGGCGCCAGGGGGTACTGCTTTCTTT
TRBV9,TRBJ2-5,-,once,CASSVGGDSLGQYF,TGTGCCAGCAGCGTAGGGGGGGACAGCCTTGGCCAGTACTTC
TRBV7-9,TRBJ1-6,-,-,CASSFGTPGSPLHF,TGTGCCAGCAGCTTCGGGACACCGGGATCACCCCTCCACTTT
TRBV19,TRBJ1-4,-,-,CASSWAATNEKLFF,TGTGCCAGTAGTTGGGCAGCAACTAATGAAAAACTGTTTTTT
TRBV5-6,TRBJ2-1,TRBD1,-,CASSSPGRGLHGEQFF,TGTGCCAGCAGCTCCCCAGGCAGGGGGCTACACGGTGAGCAGTTCTTC
TRBV3-1/TRBV3-2,TRBJ1-2,-,few,CASSLEAGGGYGYTF,TGTGCCAGCAGCTTGGAGGCGGGGGGTGGCTATGGCTACACCTTC
TRBV18,TRBJ1-1,-,once,CASSTGFGAEAFF,TGTGCCAGCTCAACAGGGTTTGGGGCTGAAGCTTTCTTT